This is a list of T cell receptor beta chains from one sample in a study of blood T cells in healthy people across ages. TCRdb redid the calling of the 5' RACE reads with MiXCR, one entry per CDR3 protein. The table shows fewer than 950,000 distinct CDR3 sequences, with less than 70% occurring only once. Sequenced sample: blood. The receptor source for this set is a man of 80 years or more in good health. Both conserved end residues are part of each CDR3. D genes are given only for firm matches. Where a row states a size, it is once, few, many or the class of an expanded clone; other rows omit it.

v_gene	j_gene	abundance	d_gene	CDR3aa	CDR3nt
TRBV5-5	TRBJ1-6	once	TRBD1	CASSLQGVNSPLHF	TGTGCCAGCAGCTTGCAGGGGGTTAATTCACCCCTCCACTTT
TRBV5-1	TRBJ2-1	many	TRBD2	CASSKLPGTSDYNEQFF	TGCGCCAGCAGCAAGCTCCCCGGGACTAGCGACTACAATGAGCAGTTCTTC
TRBV2	TRBJ2-3	NA	NA	CASIDCTTDTQYF	TGTGCCAGCATAGACTGCACCACAGATACGCAGTATTTT
TRBV24-1	TRBJ1-2	few	NA	CATSDTRRGNYGYTF	TGTGCCACCAGTGACACTCGACGGGGTAACTATGGCTACACCTTC
TRBV7-9	TRBJ2-7	few	NA	CASSLGVLRNEQYF	TGTGCCAGCAGCTTAGGGGTATTAAGGAACGAGCAGTACTTC
TRBV10-3	TRBJ2-5	NA	NA	CAISEGPGKETQYF	TGTGCCATCAGTGAGGGCCCGGGGAAAGAGACCCAGTACTTC
TRBV10-3	TRBJ2-1	NA	NA	CAIRGGPGQGGDEQFF	TGTGCCATCAGGGGGGGGCCCGGACAGGGTGGCGATGAGCAGTTCTTC
TRBV20-1	TRBJ1-2	NA	TRBD1	CSAIGQVVGGYTF	TGCAGTGCTATTGGACAGGTAGTAGGTGGCTACACCTTC
TRBV7-2	TRBJ2-1	NA	TRBD2	CASSYGGRTHNEQFF	TGTGCCAGCAGCTACGGCGGGAGAACCCACAATGAGCAGTTCTTC
TRBV10-3	TRBJ2-1	NA	NA	CAISASDSNEQFF	TGTGCCATCAGTGCTAGCGACTCAAATGAGCAGTTCTTC
TRBV29-1	TRBJ2-1	few	NA	CSVEGQSSYNEQFF	TGCAGCGTTGAAGGCCAAAGCTCCTACAATGAGCAGTTCTTC
TRBV12-3/TRBV12-4	TRBJ2-2	NA	NA	CASSSTRGELFF	TGTGCCAGCAGTTCTACTAGAGGGGAGCTGTTTTTT
TRBV29-1	TRBJ2-1	NA	TRBD2	CSSRLAGGEQFF	TGCAGCTCCCGGCTAGCGGGGGGTGAGCAGTTCTTC
TRBV12-3/TRBV12-4	TRBJ2-5	few	TRBD2	CASRVAGVSETQYF	TGTGCCAGCAGGGTAGCGGGAGTAAGTGAGACCCAGTACTTC
TRBV11-3	TRBJ1-2	NA	NA	CASSLEGASPFNYGYTF	TGTGCCAGCAGCTTAGAGGGGGCGAGTCCCTTTAACTATGGCTACACCTTC
TRBV6-2/TRBV6-3	TRBJ1-2	few	NA	CASSTLTVGSGSNYGYTF	TGTGCCAGCAGTACACTAACTGTGGGCAGTGGATCTAACTATGGCTACACCTTC
TRBV7-9	TRBJ1-2	NA	NA	CASSLGQFNYGYTF	TGTGCCAGCAGCCTGGGACAATTTAACTATGGCTACACCTTC